This TCR beta chain was found in a study of shared clonotypes between healthy human individuals. Naive CD8 cells lacked CD45RO, underwent positive selection for CCR7 and left out terminally differentiated effector memory CD45RA+ cells. Using immunoSEQ multiplex PCR, the repertoire was profiled, and TCRdb retains in-frame clones only, with some absent. The profile covers some 2,100,000 clones, with roughly 91% appearing a single time and 1.5% to 2% taken by the ten largest. The V gene's germline CDR1 is LGHNA and CDR2 YNFKEQ. The CDR3 extends over 15 amino acids. The V end was cut by 0 bases, the J end by 7 bases, with 16 bases between.

This sequence was found in a man younger than 30 in good health. Some clones in this sample may be carry-over from other donors' samples. The sequenced sample consisted of naive CD8+ T cells from PBMCs. The J gene is TRBJ2-7, the V gene TRBV4-2; D perhaps matches TRBD2 (5 bases). The CDR3 nucleotides are TGTGCCAGCAGCCAAGACCCCGCCGGGGAGTCGGAGCAGTACTTC. Protein product: CASSQDPAGESEQYF.